Detailed here is one T cell receptor beta chain. TCRdb redid the calling of the RT-PCR reads with MiXCR, one entry per CDR3 protein. Among roughly 940,000 distinct CDR3 sequences, about a sixth were seen once, and the ten largest hold approximately 5.9%. This sample was taken from a study of patients and donors after allogeneic stem cell transplantation. Germline CDR1 is ENHRY and CDR2 is SYGVKD. V was clipped by 5 bases and J by 4 bases, with 20 bases between them. The CDR3 extends over 16 amino acids. The source material was blood, either unsorted or a sorted T cell fraction (not recorded which). The chain carries TRBV10-3 and TRBJ1-2, with D tentatively TRBD1 (5 bases). This TCR came from a human donor who was either an allogeneic HSCT recipient or a stem cell or donor lymphocyte infusion donor (not recorded which). It is not recorded whose cells these are; they may come from a transplant donor. The CDR3: CAISPMGQVLIYGYTF. CDR3 nucleotides: TGTGCCATCAGTCCTATGGGGCAGGTCCTTATCTATGGCTACACCTTC.